This TCR beta chain derives from a study of neurological immune-mediated disorders. Use was made of about 920,000 CD4+ or CD8+ T cells in sorted libraries. This clonotype was observed many times. Germline CDR1 reads KGHDR; CDR2 reads SFDVKD. The CDR3 extends over 12 amino acids. Trimming stripped 9 bases from V and 0 bases from J, with 6 bases between. TCRdb reprocessed the 5' RACE reads via MiXCR and lists one record per CDR3 protein. The sample lists more than 25,000 distinct CDR3 sequences; roughly 23% were seen once. The specimen was CD4+ T cells from blood. The genes are TRBV24-1 and TRBJ2-3, with D unresolved. This TCR was sampled from a man aged 50 to 60 with HTLV-1-associated myelopathy (HAM/TSP). CDR3 coding DNA: TGTGCCACCGGGGTAAGCACAGATACGCAGTATTTT. This sequence encodes CATGVSTDTQYF.